These 10 T cell receptor beta chains originate from one sample sequenced in a study of T-cell reconstitution after alpha-beta-depleted transplantation in children (dated by TCRdb to 2016 to 2017). The library came from PCR. These reads were obtained on an Illumina HiSeq 2500. TCR library preparation used molecular barcoding, with unique molecular identifiers applied to normalize quantification of the TCRbeta repertoire. The public reads were reprocessed in TCRdb via fastp at Q25 and MiXCR, keeping in-frame beta chains. Each record represents a unique CDR3 protein, reported with the most common genes and DNA among its rows. Here the sample has some 400,000 distinct CDR3 sequences; around 21% occur a single time. The top ten hold 3.8% of the sample. Sequencing was performed on PBMCs from the stem cell graft donor, taken from the stem cell graft. The receptors come from a human donor who donated a stem cell graft to a child with acute myeloid leukemia.

This clonotype occurred a few times. The chain combines TRBV9 with TRBJ2-3, with TRBD2 matching 7 bases. Germline V gene data show CDR1 as SGDLS and CDR2 as YYNGEE. Trimming at V came to 1 base and at J to 1 base, leaving 3 bases not matched to a gene. The CDR3 is made up of 15 amino acids. This CDR3 reads CASSVSGMGTDTQYF. CDR3 sequence (DNA): TGTGCCAGCAGCGTAAGCGGGATGGGCACAGATACGCAGTATTTT.

This clonotype was found a few times. J is TRBJ2-3 and V is TRBV4-3; tentatively, D is TRBD2 (5 bases). Trimming took 2 bases from V and 4 from J, leaving 16 bases between them. The germline CDR1 and CDR2 sequences are LGHNA and YSLEER. This CDR3 contains 16 residues. CDR3 region: CASSQSQRMSADTQYF. CDR3 DNA: TGCGCCAGCAGCCAAAGTCAGCGGATGAGCGCAGATACGCAGTATTTT.

This clonotype was seen a few times. The chain joins TRBV4-1 to TRBJ2-1; possible D gene TRBD2, 6 bases. Germline V gene data show CDR1 as MGHRA and CDR2 as YSYEKL. Trimming removed 2 bases at V and 2 bases at J, with 22 bases between. The CDR3 is made up of 19 amino acids. CDR3 sequence: CASSQFTGVGVLTYNEQFF. DNA for the CDR3: TGCGCCAGCAGCCAATTTACGGGGGTAGGGGTGCTAACCTACAATGAGCAGTTCTTC.

This clonotype was observed a few times. The chain joins TRBV28 to TRBJ2-1; 9 nucleotides line up with TRBD2. V dropped 5 bases and J dropped 6; count of bases not matched to a gene: 11. CDR1 is MDHEN, CDR2 SYDVKM, per germline. The CDR3 is 16 residues long. The CDR3 sequence is CASSRLPGGLANEQFF. CDR3 DNA sequence: TGTGCCAGCAGTCGCCTCCCCGGGGGACTAGCCAATGAGCAGTTCTTC.

This clonotype was seen ten or more times. This chain connects TRBV20-1 to TRBJ1-6, with 8 bases fitting TRBD1. V was pared by 5 bases and J by 9 bases, with 6 bases of the junction left unmatched. CDR1 is DFQATT, CDR2 SNEGSKA, per germline (reference sequence). The CDR3 has 13 amino acids. As DNA, the CDR3 is TGCAGTGCTCGCAGGGGGCTCGGTTCACCCCTCCACTTT. Protein: CSARRGLGSPLHF.

This clonotype was counted a few times. The chain joins TRBV29-1 to TRBJ1-5, with D hard to call. The germline V gene has CDR1 SQVTM and CDR2 ANQGSEA. The CDR3 contains 14 residues. CDR3 DNA: TGCTGCCCATTTGGTGGGAGACGCAATCAGCCCCAGCATTTT. Its translation is CCPFGGRRNQPQHF.

There are many counts of this clonotype. The chain combines TRBV20-1 with TRBJ1-1, with D perhaps TRBD1 (5 bases). Germline CDR1 and CDR2: DFQATT and SNEGSKA (reference sequence). CDR3 length equals 11 residues. V shed 2 bases and J shed 8 bases, with 9 bases lying between them. CDR3 sequence: CSARWQGEAFF. For the CDR3, the DNA is TGCAGTGCTAGATGGCAGGGCGAAGCTTTCTTT.

This chain links TRBV6-1 with TRBJ2-3, with TRBD2 matching 8 bases. The CDR3 spans 16 residues. V shed 4 bases and J 2 bases; nucleotides not matched to a gene: 8. Germline-derived CDR1 and CDR2 are MNHNS and SASEGT. The CDR3 DNA reads as TGTGCCAGCAGTGGGGACTGGCGGGGGGCCACAGATACGCAGTATTTT. Its protein product is CASSGDWRGATDTQYF.

The chain combines TRBV12-3 or TRBV12-4 with TRBJ1-4; 8 nucleotides match TRBD1. The CDR3 is 16 amino acids. The V segment lost 7 bases and the J segment 0 bases; nucleotides outside the gene matches: 7. In nucleotides, the CDR3 is TGTGCCAGCACCACGGACAGGGTTTCAACTAATGAAAAACTGTTTTTT. This encodes CASTTDRVSTNEKLFF.

This clonotype was observed a few times. The V gene is TRBV21-1, the J gene TRBJ2-4; the table's D call of TRBD2 was not tested on the DNA. TRBV21-1 is a known pseudogene. The CDR3 contains 16 residues. CDR3 coding DNA: TGTGCCAGCAGCCGGCGGGAGGGCCTTGCCAAAAACATTCAGTACTTC. Protein sequence: CASSRREGLAKNIQYF.